These 14 T cell receptor beta chains share one sample of origin, sequenced in a study of cytomegalovirus exposure and HLA in healthy donors. With 60 Vbeta and 13 Jbeta primers, the PCR was carried out. Profiling relied on immunoSEQ multiplex PCR, and the TCRdb table lists in-frame clones only, not all of them. Seen in this sample are about 170,000 clones; the ten most common clones hold approximately 0.72%. The specimen sequenced was PBMCs. The receptors originated from a woman aged 18-35 years in good health and CMV-seropositive.

The J gene is TRBJ2-7, the V gene TRBV6-4; the D gene is possibly TRBD2 (5 bases). Germline V gene sequence: CDR1 MRHNA, CDR2 SNTAGT. This CDR3 comprises 11 residues. V lost 3 bases, J lost 6 bases, and 6 bases lay in between. The CDR3 spells CASSEGGEQYF. As DNA, the CDR3 is TGTGCCAGCAGTGAAGGAGGCGAGCAGTACTTC.

The V and J genes are TRBV4-1 and TRBJ2-2; 7 nucleotides align to TRBD2. With 3 bases clipped from V and 5 bases from J, the junction kept 3 bases outside the gene matches. The CDR3 is made up of 14 amino acids. Germline-derived CDR1 and CDR2 are MGHRA and YSYEKL. CDR3 sequence: CASSHGRGTGELFF. The CDR3 DNA is TGCGCCAGCAGCCATGGGAGGGGAACCGGGGAGCTGTTTTTT.

The chain joins TRBV7-2 to TRBJ1-2, with 7 bases aligning to TRBD1. The CDR3 runs 14 residues. CDR1 is SGHTA and CDR2 is FQGNSA in the germline V gene. After removal of 2 bases from V and 8 bases from J, the junction contained 8 bases not matched to a gene. The DNA of the CDR3 is TGTGCCAGCAGCTTAAGCGACAGGGTGGGAGGCTACACCTTC. Amino acid sequence: CASSLSDRVGGYTF.

The genes are TRBV14 and TRBJ2-7, with TRBD1 as a possible D gene (6 bases). Trimming shortened V by 2 bases and J by 4 bases, and 12 bases separated the two germline ends. This CDR3 region has 14 residues. Germline lookup yields CDR1 SGHDN and CDR2 FVKESK. CDR3 sequence: CASSQPTRGYEQYF. The CDR3 region has the DNA TGTGCCAGCAGCCAACCTACTAGGGGGTACGAGCAGTACTTC.

The J gene is TRBJ1-6, the V gene TRBV4-3; tentative D call: TRBD1 (5 bases). This CDR3 comprises 15 residues. Deletions cut 0 bases from V and 17 bases from J, with 20 bases between. Germline lookup yields CDR1 LGHNA and CDR2 YSLEER. The CDR3 protein is CASSQELGTSDRVHF. CDR3 DNA: TGCGCCAGCAGCCAAGAGCTGGGGACTTCGGATAGGGTCCACTTT.

The chain carries TRBV21-1 and TRBJ1-6. TRBV21-1 is noted as a pseudogene. There are 12 residues in the CDR3. The CDR3 nucleotides read TGTGCCAGCAGCAGGAGGATTTCACCCCTCCACTTT. Translated, it gives CASSRRISPLHF.

This chain joins TRBV6-4 and TRBJ2-1, with 10 bases matching TRBD1. The CDR3 covers 18 residues. V was pared by 5 bases and J by 0 bases, with 10 bases of the junction left unmatched. The germline gives CDR1 MRHNA, CDR2 SNTAGT. The CDR3 here is CASSRQGASWSSYNEQFF. CDR3 coding DNA: TGTGCCAGCAGTAGACAGGGGGCGAGTTGGAGCTCCTACAATGAGCAGTTCTTC.

The V call is TRBV5-1, the J call TRBJ1-1; tentative D call: TRBD1 (6 bases). The CDR3 runs to 15 residues. Trimming stripped 3 bases from V and 11 bases from J, with 23 bases between. Germline CDR1 is SGHRS and CDR2 is YFSETQ. For the CDR3, the DNA is TGCGCCAGCAGCTCCTTAACCGGTCGGGAGGGGGAGGCTTTCTTT. It specifies CASSSLTGREGEAFF. Based on the CDR3 plus reference TRBV5-1 and TRBJ1-1, the full variable domain is KAGVTQTPRYLIKTRGQQVTLSCSPISGHRSVSWYQQTPGQGLQFLFEYFSETQRNKGNFPGRFSGRQFSNSRSEMNVSTLELGDSALYLCASSSLTGREGEAFFGQGTRLTVV.

The rearrangement links TRBV25-1 to TRBJ2-7, with D maybe TRBD2 (7 bases). CDR3 size: 15 residues. The germline gives CDR1 MGHDK, CDR2 SYGVNS. Trimming pared 7 bases from V and 5 bases from J, leaving 21 bases between. CDR3 residues: CASITKGGLFNEQYF. As DNA, the CDR3 is TGTGCCAGCATCACGAAGGGGGGGTTATTTAACGAGCAGTACTTC.

The chain joins TRBV27 to TRBJ1-1; 9 bases agree with TRBD1. Germline loops: CDR1 MNHEY, CDR2 SMNVEV (reference sequence). CDR3 size: 13 residues. J lost 10 bases, V lost 5 bases, and 8 bases had no gene match. The CDR3 DNA is TGTGCCAGCAGTCACCAACGGGACAGGGTAGCTTTCTTT. Translated: CASSHQRDRVAFF.

V and J are TRBV5-1 and TRBJ1-1; D perhaps matches TRBD1 (6 bases). Germline CDR1 SGHRS, CDR2 YFSETQ. This CDR3 comprises 14 residues. The V end lost 5 bases, the J end lost 0 bases, and 11 bases lay between the germline ends. The CDR3 region has the DNA TGCGCCAGCAGTTCAGGGGAAATGAACACTGAAGCTTTCTTT. It codes for CASSSGEMNTEAFF.

V and J are TRBV30 and TRBJ1-1; TRBD1 is a possible D gene (5 bases). CDR3 length: 13 residues. V lost 0 bases and J 4 bases, leaving 9 bases between the germline ends. CDR1 and CDR2 from the germline V gene are GTSNPN and SVGIG (reference sequence). CDR3 nucleotide sequence: TGTGCCTGGAGTGTACAGGAAGTCACTGAAGCTTTCTTT. It is translated as CAWSVQEVTEAFF.

This sequence joins TRBV4-1 and TRBJ2-1, with TRBD2 identical over 7 bases. Per the germline V gene, CDR1 is MGHRA and CDR2 is YSYEKL. This CDR3 region has 15 residues. The V gene end was trimmed by 4 bases and the J gene end by 7 bases; junction bases not matched to a gene: 10. The CDR3 sequence: CASSLTAGPGNEQFF. CDR3 in DNA: TGCGCCAGCAGCCTTACAGCGGGGCCCGGTAATGAGCAGTTCTTC.

This chain links TRBV2 with TRBJ2-3; 10 bases map to TRBD2. CDR1 and CDR2 from the germline V gene are SNHLY and FYNNEI. The junction had 7 bases not matched to a gene; V was cut back by 8 bases and J by 2 bases. The CDR3 is made up of 15 amino acids. The CDR3 nucleotides are TGTGCCAGCCTCTCTAGCGGGGGAGACACAGATACGCAGTATTTT. Protein: CASLSSGGDTDTQYF.